This T cell receptor beta chain appears in the sequencing data of a study of shared clonotypes between healthy human individuals. On the study more broadly: Used for every donor were three CD4 naive, three CD4 memory, two CD8 naive and one CD8 memory plate. Whole-study results and caveats: Sampling used blood alone; tissue repertoires probably differ. Naive subsets generally had larger estimated richness than memory subsets.

The CDR3 is made up of 14 amino acids. The V and J ends lost 8 bases and 4 bases, in that order; junction bases with no gene match: 9. From germline, CDR1 is ENHRY and CDR2 SYGVKD. The donors, all of them Caucasian adults, lived in Nashville, Tennessee. Clones were sequenced by immunoSEQ multiplex PCR, and TCRdb holds only the in-frame ones, with some missing. The sample lists 2,500,000 or so clones; around nine tenths were seen once. This clone was found a few times. Its antigen is not identified. This rearrangement joins TRBV10-3 to TRBJ1-1; 8 nucleotides line up with TRBD1. The specimen was naive CD4+ T cells sorted from blood. Subset of the sample: CD45RA+ positively selected. This TCR was recovered from a man aged 18 to 29 in good health. The CDR3: CAIQPGGGGTEAFF. CDR3 nucleotide sequence: TGTGCCATCCAGCCAGGGGGCGGAGGCACTGAAGCTTTCTTT.